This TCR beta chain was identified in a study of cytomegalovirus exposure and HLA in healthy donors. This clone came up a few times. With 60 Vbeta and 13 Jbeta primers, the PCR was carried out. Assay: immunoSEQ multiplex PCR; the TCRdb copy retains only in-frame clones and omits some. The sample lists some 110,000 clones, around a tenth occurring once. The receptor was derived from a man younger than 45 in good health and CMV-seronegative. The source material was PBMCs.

The CDR3 spells CASTPGQGVQYF. CDR3 sequence (DNA): TGTGCCAGTACTCCGGGACAGGGGGTTCAGTACTTC. The chain recombines TRBV19 with TRBJ2-4, with 11 positions matching TRBD1. The junction had 4 bases not matched to a gene; V was cut back by 7 bases and J by 11 bases. There are 12 residues in the CDR3. The V gene's germline CDR1 is LNHDA and CDR2 SQIVND (reference sequence).